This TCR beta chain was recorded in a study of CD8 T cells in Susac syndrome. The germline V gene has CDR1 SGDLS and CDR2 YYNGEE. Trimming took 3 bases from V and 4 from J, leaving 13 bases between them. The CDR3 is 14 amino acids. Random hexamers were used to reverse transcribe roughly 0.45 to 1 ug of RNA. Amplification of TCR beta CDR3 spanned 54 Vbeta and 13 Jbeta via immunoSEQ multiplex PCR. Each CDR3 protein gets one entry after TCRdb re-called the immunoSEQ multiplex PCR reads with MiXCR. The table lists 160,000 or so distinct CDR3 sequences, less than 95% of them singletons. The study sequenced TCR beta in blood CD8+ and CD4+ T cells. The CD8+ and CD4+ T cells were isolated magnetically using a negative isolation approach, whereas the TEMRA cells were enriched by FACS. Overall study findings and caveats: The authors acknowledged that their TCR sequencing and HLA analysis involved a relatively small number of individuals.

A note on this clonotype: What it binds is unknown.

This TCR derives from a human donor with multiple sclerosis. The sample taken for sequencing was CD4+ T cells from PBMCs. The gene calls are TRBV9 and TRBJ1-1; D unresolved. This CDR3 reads CASSALGLGTEAFF. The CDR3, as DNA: TGTGCCAGCAGCGCCCTCGGATTAGGCACTGAAGCTTTCTTT.